This is a list of T cell receptor beta chains from one sample in a study of CD8 T cells in Susac syndrome. TCRdb re-derived calls from the immunoSEQ multiplex PCR reads in MiXCR, one entry per CDR3 protein. This sample has some 150,000 distinct CDR3 sequences, with around 95% found just once. What was sequenced was CD8+ T cells from PBMCs. These receptor sequences come from a human donor with multiple sclerosis. Each CDR3 is given with its conserved first and last residue. The D gene is left open where the match is weak. For some rows the clone size is stated as once, few or many, or as a class when expanded; others skip it.

cdr3_nt,cdr3_aa,j_call,cdr3_length,clone_size,v_call,d_call
TGTGCCAGCAGCTTAGTAATGGTGGGGGCCAACAATGAGCAGTTCTTC,CASSLVMVGANNEQFF,TRBJ2-1,16,NA,TRBV7-2,NA
TGCAGTGCTAGATTACCTTATCGGGGGGATTACTACGAGCAGTACTTC,CSARLPYRGDYYEQYF,TRBJ2-7,16,NA,TRBV20-1,TRBD2
TGTGCCAGCAGTTTCGACTTAGGGGACGGAATTTACGAGCAGTACTTC,CASSFDLGDGIYEQYF,TRBJ2-7,16,NA,TRBV28,NA
TGTGCCAGCAGCCACGGGACAGGGGACTCCTACGAGCAGTACTTC,CASSHGTGDSYEQYF,TRBJ2-7,15,NA,TRBV14,TRBD1
TGTGCCAGCAGCCCCCAAGGGGACAGGGGGGGAAATTCACCCCTCCACTTT,CASSPQGDRGGNSPLHF,TRBJ1-6,17,NA,TRBV13,TRBD1
TGTGCCAGCAGCTTAGGAAGGCTGACCCAGTACTTC,CASSLGRLTQYF,TRBJ2-5,12,NA,TRBV11-2,NA
TGTGCCAGCAGTTTTGAATTAGCGGGGGAGGGCCAAGAGACCCAGTACTTC,CASSFELAGEGQETQYF,TRBJ2-5,17,NA,TRBV28,TRBD2
TGTGCCAGCAGCTTCCTAGGTACCTACAATGAGCAGTTCTTC,CASSFLGTYNEQFF,TRBJ2-1,14,NA,TRBV27,NA
TGTGCCAGCAGTCTCGGACGGCTGAATGAGCAGTTCTTC,CASSLGRLNEQFF,TRBJ2-1,13,NA,TRBV12-3/TRBV12-4,NA
TGTGCCAGCAGTTACGGGCTAGTTTATACCGGGGAGCTGTTTTTT,CASSYGLVYTGELFF,TRBJ2-2,15,NA,TRBV6-6,NA
TGTGCCAGCAGCCTAAGCGGGGGCACCACAGATACGCAGTATTTT,CASSLSGGTTDTQYF,TRBJ2-3,15,NA,TRBV12-3/TRBV12-4,TRBD2
TGTGCCAGCAGTCCGGACAGGGGGCAGAGACGGTATGGCTACACCTTC,CASSPDRGQRRYGYTF,TRBJ1-2,16,NA,TRBV27,TRBD1
TGTGCCAGCAGTTTAGCCCAGGGGCTAAATGACATTCAGTACTTC,CASSLAQGLNDIQYF,TRBJ2-4,15,NA,TRBV13,NA
TGTGCCAGCTCACCTTCTGGGAAGGGGGGTTTCGCTGAAGCTTTCTTT,CASSPSGKGGFAEAFF,TRBJ1-1,16,NA,TRBV18,NA
TGTGCCAGCAGTCGACGACTAAGGGCGATCGGCTTCCAAGAGACCCAGTACTTC,CASSRRLRAIGFQETQYF,TRBJ2-5,18,NA,TRBV28,NA
TGTGCCAGCAGCTTATACAGGGGGGTGAACACTGAAGCTTTCTTT,CASSLYRGVNTEAFF,TRBJ1-1,15,NA,TRBV13,TRBD1
TGTGCCAGCAGTTTGATCGGGGTCTCCTACGAGCAGTACTTC,CASSLIGVSYEQYF,TRBJ2-7,14,NA,TRBV27,NA
TGCAGCGTTGAAGAGGGGGCTTACTACGAGCAGTACTTC,CSVEEGAYYEQYF,TRBJ2-7,13,NA,TRBV29-1,NA
TGTGCCAGCAGTCCCTACAGAGGGGTGGAAGAGACCCAGTACTTC,CASSPYRGVEETQYF,TRBJ2-5,15,NA,TRBV27,NA
TGCGCCAGCAGCTTTTCCGGGACAGGGGATAATCAGCCCCAGCATTTT,CASSFSGTGDNQPQHF,TRBJ1-5,16,once,TRBV5-1,TRBD1
TGTGCCACCACCGCCTCCCCATCAGATACGCAGTATTTT,CATTASPSDTQYF,TRBJ2-3,13,NA,TRBV15,NA
TGTGCCAGCAGGCCAGGGTCTCGTGGCAATGAGCAGTTCTTC,CASRPGSRGNEQFF,TRBJ2-1,14,NA,TRBV3-1,NA
TGCAGCGTTGATTTGTCGGGGGGATACAATGAGCAGTTCTTC,CSVDLSGGYNEQFF,TRBJ2-1,14,NA,TRBV29-1,TRBD2
TGTGCCAGCAGCAAGACAGGGAAGTTCTCCTACGAGCAGTACTTC,CASSKTGKFSYEQYF,TRBJ2-7,15,NA,TRBV12-3/TRBV12-4,TRBD1
TGCAGCGTTGAGGACAGGAGTGGCTACACCTTC,CSVEDRSGYTF,TRBJ1-2,11,few,TRBV29-1,TRBD1
TGCGCCAGCAGCTTGCAGGGGAGTCTTTTGGGTGAGCAGTTCTTC,CASSLQGSLLGEQFF,TRBJ2-1,15,NA,TRBV5-1,NA
TGTGCCTGGCTCCGGGACAGGGGAGACTATGGCTACACCTTC,CAWLRDRGDYGYTF,TRBJ1-2,14,NA,TRBV30,TRBD1
TGCAGTGCTAGAGACAGGGGCCTGACACAAGAGACCCAGTACTTC,CSARDRGLTQETQYF,TRBJ2-5,15,NA,TRBV20-1,NA
TGTGCCAGCAGTTTAACGCAATACACTGAAGCTTTCTTT,CASSLTQYTEAFF,TRBJ1-1,13,NA,TRBV27,NA
TGTGCCTGGAGTGCACCCGGGGGGGACGAGCAGTACTTC,CAWSAPGGDEQYF,TRBJ2-7,13,NA,TRBV30,TRBD2
TGTGCCAGTAGTCCGACTAGCGGGGGGTATAGCTCCTACAATGAGCAGTTCTTC,CASSPTSGGYSSYNEQFF,TRBJ2-1,18,NA,TRBV19,TRBD2
TGCGCCAGCAGTCAATTTGGAGGGTTTAGGGCAGTTGATCAGCCCCAGCATTTT,CASSQFGGFRAVDQPQHF,TRBJ1-5,18,NA,TRBV23-1,NA
TGCGCCAGCAGCCAAGTCCCCGGGGGGCCTCTAGGCTACACCTTC,CASSQVPGGPLGYTF,TRBJ1-2,15,once,TRBV4-1,NA
TGTGCCAGCAGCGTAGAAGGTAGCGCGGGGCCCCAGCATTTT,CASSVEGSAGPQHF,TRBJ1-5,14,NA,TRBV9,NA
TGTGCCTGGAGTGTACCGAACACCGGGGAGCTGTTTTTT,CAWSVPNTGELFF,TRBJ2-2,13,once,TRBV30,NA
TGTGCCTGGACGGGCCTCGACGGGTACGAGCAGTACTTC,CAWTGLDGYEQYF,TRBJ2-7,13,NA,TRBV30,NA
TGTGCCACCAGTGCTACGGACAGAAGCTATGGCTACACCTTC,CATSATDRSYGYTF,TRBJ1-2,14,NA,TRBV24-1,NA
TGTGCCAGTAGTTTAGGGACCGTTTTAGAGACAGATACGCAGTATTTT,CASSLGTVLETDTQYF,TRBJ2-3,16,once,TRBV19,NA
TGTGCCATCCGCTGGACAGGGGGCCACACCGGGGAGCTGTTTTTT,CAIRWTGGHTGELFF,TRBJ2-2,15,NA,TRBV10-3,TRBD1
TGCAGTGCTAGACCCACCGTTCGGGACAGCCAAGAGACCCAGTACTTC,CSARPTVRDSQETQYF,TRBJ2-5,16,NA,TRBV20-1,TRBD1
TGTGCCAGCAGTGGGAGGACAGGGCCCGATGGCTACACCTTC,CASSGRTGPDGYTF,TRBJ1-2,14,NA,TRBV25-1,TRBD1
TGCAGTGCTAGAGATTTGAAGGGACGATCCAACGAGCAGTACTTC,CSARDLKGRSNEQYF,TRBJ2-7,15,once,TRBV20-1,NA
TGTGCCAGCAGCTTGGGGACAGGGGCGTCTCAGGGGTTCTTC,CASSLGTGASQGFF,TRBJ2-1,14,NA,TRBV5-6,TRBD1